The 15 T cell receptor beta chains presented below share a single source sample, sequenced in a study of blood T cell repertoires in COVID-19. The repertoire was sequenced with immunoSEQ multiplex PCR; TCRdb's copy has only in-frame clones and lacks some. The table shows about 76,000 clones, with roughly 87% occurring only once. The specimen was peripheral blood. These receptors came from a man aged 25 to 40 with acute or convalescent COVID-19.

The CDR3 DNA reads TGTGCCTGGGGGAGGGAAGTGAGAGATACGCAGTATTTT. Translating it yields CAWGREVRDTQYF. This chain connects TRBV30 to TRBJ2-3, with 7 positions matching TRBD2. Germline lookup yields CDR1 GTSNPN and CDR2 SVGIG (reference sequence). The CDR3 is made up of 13 amino acids. V dropped 5 bases and J dropped 5; count of bases not matched to a gene: 7.

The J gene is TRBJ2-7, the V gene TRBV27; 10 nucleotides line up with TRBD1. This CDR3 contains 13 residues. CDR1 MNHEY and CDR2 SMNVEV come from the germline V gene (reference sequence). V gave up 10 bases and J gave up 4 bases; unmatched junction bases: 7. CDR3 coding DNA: TGTGCCACCCGTGGACAGGGGGTTTACGAGCAGTACTTC. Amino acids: CATRGQGVYEQYF.

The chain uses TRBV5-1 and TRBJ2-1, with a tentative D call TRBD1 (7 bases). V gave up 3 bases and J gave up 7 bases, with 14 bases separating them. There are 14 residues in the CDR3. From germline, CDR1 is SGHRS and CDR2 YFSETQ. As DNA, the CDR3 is TGCGCCAGCAGCTCAGAGACAGGGAGGAATGAGCAGTTCTTC. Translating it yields CASSSETGRNEQFF.

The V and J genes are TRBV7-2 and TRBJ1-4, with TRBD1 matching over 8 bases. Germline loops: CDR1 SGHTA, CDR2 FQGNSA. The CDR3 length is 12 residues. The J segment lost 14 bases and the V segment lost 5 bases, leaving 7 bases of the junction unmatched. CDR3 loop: CASSAQGAKLFF. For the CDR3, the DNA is TGTGCCAGCAGCGCGCAGGGGGCGAAGCTGTTTTTT.

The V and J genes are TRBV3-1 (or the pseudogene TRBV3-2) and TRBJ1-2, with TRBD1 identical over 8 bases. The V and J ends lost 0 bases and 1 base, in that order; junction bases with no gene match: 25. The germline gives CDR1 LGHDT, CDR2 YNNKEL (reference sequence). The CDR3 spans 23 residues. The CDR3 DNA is TGTGCCAGCAGCCAAGATTTTCGAGTTTCACGGGACAGGATGAATTGGCGTAACTATGGCTACACCTTC. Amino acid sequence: CASSQDFRVSRDRMNWRNYGYTF.

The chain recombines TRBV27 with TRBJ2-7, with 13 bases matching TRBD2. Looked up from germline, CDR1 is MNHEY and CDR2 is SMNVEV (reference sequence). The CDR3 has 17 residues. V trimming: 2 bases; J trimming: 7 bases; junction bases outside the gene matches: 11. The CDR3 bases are TGTGCCAGCAGTTTACGAGGACTAGCGGGAGTAGATCAGGAGCAGTACTTC. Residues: CASSLRGLAGVDQEQYF.

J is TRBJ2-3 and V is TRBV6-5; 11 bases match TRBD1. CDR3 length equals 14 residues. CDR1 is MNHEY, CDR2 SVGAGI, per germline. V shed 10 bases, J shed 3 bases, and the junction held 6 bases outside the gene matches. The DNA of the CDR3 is TGTGCCACACAGGACAGGGGGCTAACAGATACGCAGTATTTT. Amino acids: CATQDRGLTDTQYF.

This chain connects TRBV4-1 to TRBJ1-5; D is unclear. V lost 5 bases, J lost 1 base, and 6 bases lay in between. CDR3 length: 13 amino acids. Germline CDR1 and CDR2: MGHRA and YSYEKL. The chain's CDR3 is CASSIQSNQPQHF. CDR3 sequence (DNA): TGCGCCAGCAGCATTCAAAGCAATCAGCCCCAGCATTTT.

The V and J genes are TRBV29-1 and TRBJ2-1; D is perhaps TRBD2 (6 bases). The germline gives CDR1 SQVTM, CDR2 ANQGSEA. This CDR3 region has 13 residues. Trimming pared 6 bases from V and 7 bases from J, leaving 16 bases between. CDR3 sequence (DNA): TGCAGCGTGGGGGGTGGGGCGCGGAATGAGCAGTTCTTC. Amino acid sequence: CSVGGGARNEQFF.

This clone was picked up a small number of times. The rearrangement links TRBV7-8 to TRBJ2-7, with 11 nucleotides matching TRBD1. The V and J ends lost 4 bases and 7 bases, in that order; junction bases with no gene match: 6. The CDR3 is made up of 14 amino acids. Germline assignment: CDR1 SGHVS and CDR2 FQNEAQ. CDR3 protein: CASSYGQGAWEQYF. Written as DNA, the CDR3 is TGTGCCAGCAGCTACGGACAGGGGGCTTGGGAGCAGTACTTC.

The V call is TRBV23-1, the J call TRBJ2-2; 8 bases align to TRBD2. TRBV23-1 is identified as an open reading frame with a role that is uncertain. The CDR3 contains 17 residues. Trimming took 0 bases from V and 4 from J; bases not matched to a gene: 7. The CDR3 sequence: CASSQSRVGRATGELFF. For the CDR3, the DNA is TGCGCCAGCAGTCAATCTCGCGTCGGGAGGGCCACCGGGGAGCTGTTTTTT.

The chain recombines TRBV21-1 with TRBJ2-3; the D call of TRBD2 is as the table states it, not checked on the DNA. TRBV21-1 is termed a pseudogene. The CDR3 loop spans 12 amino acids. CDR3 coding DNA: TGTGCCAGCGACGAGCGAGCGGATACGCAGTATTTT. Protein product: CASDERADTQYF.

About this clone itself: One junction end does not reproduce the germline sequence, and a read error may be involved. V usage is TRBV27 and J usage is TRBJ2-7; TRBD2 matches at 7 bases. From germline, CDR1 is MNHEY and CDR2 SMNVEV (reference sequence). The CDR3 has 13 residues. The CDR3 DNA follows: TGTGCCAGCAGTTTATCTTGGGGACTAATAGTAGACTTC. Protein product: CASSLSWGLIVDF.

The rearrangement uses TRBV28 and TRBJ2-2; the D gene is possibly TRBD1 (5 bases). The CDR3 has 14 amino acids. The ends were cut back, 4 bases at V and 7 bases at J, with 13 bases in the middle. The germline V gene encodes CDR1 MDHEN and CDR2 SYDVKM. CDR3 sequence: CASSSREGIGELFF. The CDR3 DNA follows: TGTGCCAGCAGTTCCAGGGAAGGGATCGGGGAGCTGTTTTTT.

DNA of the CDR3: TGTGCCAGCAGCCTTAGCGGGAGAGGCTCAGATACGCAGTATTTT. As protein: CASSLSGRGSDTQYF. J is TRBJ2-3 and V is TRBV9, with TRBD2 matching 9 bases. Looked up from germline, CDR1 is SGDLS and CDR2 is YYNGEE. V trimming: 4 bases; J trimming: 4 bases; junction bases outside the gene matches: 7. The CDR3 consists of 15 residues.